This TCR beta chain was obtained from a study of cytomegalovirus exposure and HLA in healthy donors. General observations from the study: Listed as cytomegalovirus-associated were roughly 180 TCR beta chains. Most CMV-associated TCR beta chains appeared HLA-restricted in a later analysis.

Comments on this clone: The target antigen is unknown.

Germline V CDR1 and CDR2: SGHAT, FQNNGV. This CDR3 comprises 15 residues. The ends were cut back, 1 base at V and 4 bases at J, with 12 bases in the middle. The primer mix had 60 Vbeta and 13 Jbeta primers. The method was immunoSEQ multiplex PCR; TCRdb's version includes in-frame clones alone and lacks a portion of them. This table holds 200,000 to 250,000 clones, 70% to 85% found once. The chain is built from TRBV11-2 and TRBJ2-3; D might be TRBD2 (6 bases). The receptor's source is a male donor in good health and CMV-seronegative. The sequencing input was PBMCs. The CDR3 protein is CASSLGAAGPDTQYF. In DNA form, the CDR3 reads TGTGCCAGCAGCTTAGGGGCAGCGGGCCCAGATACGCAGTATTTT.